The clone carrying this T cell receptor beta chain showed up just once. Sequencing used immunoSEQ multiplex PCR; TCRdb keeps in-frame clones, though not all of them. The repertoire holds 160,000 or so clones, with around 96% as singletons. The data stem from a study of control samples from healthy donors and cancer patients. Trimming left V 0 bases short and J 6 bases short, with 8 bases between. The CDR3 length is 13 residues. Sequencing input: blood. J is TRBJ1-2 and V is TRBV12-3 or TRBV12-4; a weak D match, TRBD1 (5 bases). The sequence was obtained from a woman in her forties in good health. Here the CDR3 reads CASSLAGGDGYTF. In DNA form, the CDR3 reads TGTGCCAGCAGTTTAGCTGGGGGAGATGGCTACACCTTC.